These T cell receptor beta chains were read from a single sample in a study of shared clonotypes between healthy human individuals. Profiling relied on immunoSEQ multiplex PCR, and the TCRdb table lists in-frame clones only, not all of them. Found here are over 2 million clones, approximately 95% of them singletons; the top ten hold 0.9% to 1.4%. The source material was naive CD8+ T cells sorted from blood. The receptor source for this set is a man aged 18 to 30 in good health. The CDR3 runs from the conserved cysteine through the conserved F or W. A D gene is named only where the DNA matches it firmly. The size of a clone is reported for some rows only, either as once, few or many, or as a class for expanded clones.

CDR3 length: 12
V gene: TRBV10-3
J gene: TRBJ2-7
clone size: -
D gene: TRBD1
CDR3 DNA: TGTGCCATCTCCGACAGGGACCACGAGCAGTACTTC
CDR3 protein: CAISDRDHEQYF

CDR3 length: 16
V gene: TRBV27
J gene: TRBJ2-7
clone size: -
D gene: TRBD2
CDR3 DNA: TGTGCCAGCAGTTTACTAGCGGGAGTAAAACCTTACGAGCAGTACTTC
CDR3 protein: CASSLLAGVKPYEQYF

CDR3 length: 19
V gene: TRBV30
J gene: TRBJ2-2
clone size: few
D gene: TRBD2
CDR3 DNA: TGTGCCTGGAGTGGTGAAGGGGTACTAGCGGGGCCTCGGACCGGGGAGCTGTTTTTT
CDR3 protein: CAWSGEGVLAGPRTGELFF

CDR3 length: 13
V gene: TRBV30
J gene: TRBJ2-3
clone size: once
D gene: -
CDR3 DNA: TGTGCCTGGACCGTAGGGGGGCAGGATACGCAGTATTTT
CDR3 protein: CAWTVGGQDTQYF

CDR3 length: 16
V gene: TRBV4-3
J gene: TRBJ1-2
clone size: once
D gene: TRBD1
CDR3 DNA: TGCGCCAGCAGCCAAGATTTTGACACAGGGGGCCGTGGCTACACCTTC
CDR3 protein: CASSQDFDTGGRGYTF

CDR3 length: 14
V gene: TRBV30
J gene: TRBJ2-1
clone size: -
D gene: TRBD2
CDR3 DNA: TGTGCCTTATTTAGCGGGAGCAGCTACAATGAGCAGTTCTTC
CDR3 protein: CALFSGSSYNEQFF

CDR3 length: 17
V gene: TRBV7-9
J gene: TRBJ2-7
clone size: -
D gene: TRBD2
CDR3 DNA: TGTGCCAGCAGCGGACTAGCGGGAGGTCCTCGGAACTACGAGCAGTACTTC
CDR3 protein: CASSGLAGGPRNYEQYF

CDR3 length: 15
V gene: TRBV9
J gene: TRBJ2-7
clone size: -
D gene: TRBD2
CDR3 DNA: TGTGCCAGCAGCGTAGGGCGGGACTACCCCTACGAGCAGTACTTC
CDR3 protein: CASSVGRDYPYEQYF

CDR3 length: 17
V gene: TRBV10-3
J gene: TRBJ2-3
clone size: -
D gene: TRBD2
CDR3 DNA: TGTGCCATCAGTGAACTTCGGGAGGGCCCCAGCACAGATACGCAGTATTTT
CDR3 protein: CAISELREGPSTDTQYF

CDR3 length: 14
V gene: TRBV9
J gene: TRBJ2-7
clone size: once
D gene: TRBD1
CDR3 DNA: TGTGCCAGCAGCCCGGGACAGGGTATAAACGAGCAGTACTTC
CDR3 protein: CASSPGQGINEQYF

CDR3 length: 14
V gene: TRBV4-1
J gene: TRBJ2-7
clone size: -
D gene: -
CDR3 DNA: TGCGCCAGCAGCCAAGAAACTAGCATTTACGAGCAGTACTTC
CDR3 protein: CASSQETSIYEQYF

CDR3 length: 9
V gene: TRBV14
J gene: TRBJ2-5
clone size: -
D gene: -
CDR3 DNA: TGTGCCAGCAGCCAAGGGCTTTACTTC
CDR3 protein: CASSQGLYF

CDR3 length: 16
V gene: TRBV10-3
J gene: TRBJ2-5
clone size: -
D gene: TRBD1
CDR3 DNA: TGTGCCATCAGTGTGGGGACAGGGGGTGGGCCCGAGACCCAGTACTTC
CDR3 protein: CAISVGTGGGPETQYF

CDR3 length: 17
V gene: TRBV7-9
J gene: TRBJ1-1
clone size: once
D gene: -
CDR3 DNA: TGTGCCAGCAGCTTAGGCTCAGAGGGTTCCCTCAACACTGAAGCTTTCTTT
CDR3 protein: CASSLGSEGSLNTEAFF

CDR3 length: 15
V gene: TRBV27
J gene: TRBJ2-2
clone size: -
D gene: -
CDR3 DNA: TGTGCCAGCAGTCCACGATTGGGTGGTACCGGGGAGCTGTTTTTT
CDR3 protein: CASSPRLGGTGELFF

CDR3 length: 14
V gene: TRBV15
J gene: TRBJ2-7
clone size: -
D gene: -
CDR3 DNA: TGTGCCACCAGCAGAGAGGACACCAGGGACGAGCAGTACTTC
CDR3 protein: CATSREDTRDEQYF

CDR3 length: 15
V gene: TRBV27
J gene: TRBJ2-7
clone size: -
D gene: TRBD1
CDR3 DNA: TGTGCCAGCAGTTTCGTAGGGACAGGGGACTACGAGCAGTACTTC
CDR3 protein: CASSFVGTGDYEQYF

CDR3 length: 13
V gene: TRBV5-6
J gene: TRBJ1-1
clone size: -
D gene: -
CDR3 DNA: TGTGCCAGCAGCTTCCGTTCGGGAGCTGAAGCTTTCTTT
CDR3 protein: CASSFRSGAEAFF

CDR3 length: 15
V gene: TRBV9
J gene: TRBJ2-2
clone size: -
D gene: -
CDR3 DNA: TGTGCCAGCAGCTCTCCGGGACAGAACACCGGGGAGCTGTTTTTT
CDR3 protein: CASSSPGQNTGELFF

CDR3 length: 12
V gene: TRBV27
J gene: TRBJ1-6
clone size: -
D gene: -
CDR3 DNA: TGTGCCAGCAGTTTAATTGGATCACCCCTCCACTTT
CDR3 protein: CASSLIGSPLHF

CDR3 length: 16
V gene: TRBV10-1
J gene: TRBJ2-1
clone size: -
D gene: TRBD2
CDR3 DNA: TGCGCCAGCAGTGACTACCAACTAGCGGGGAGCAATGAGCAGTTCTTC
CDR3 protein: CASSDYQLAGSNEQFF

CDR3 length: 16
V gene: TRBV4-3
J gene: TRBJ2-5
clone size: -
D gene: TRBD1
CDR3 DNA: TGCGCCAGCAGCCAAGAACCGGCAGGGGGCCGGGAGACCCAGTACTTC
CDR3 protein: CASSQEPAGGRETQYF

CDR3 length: 15
V gene: TRBV7-3
J gene: TRBJ2-7
clone size: -
D gene: TRBD1
CDR3 DNA: TGTGCCAGCAGCTTAGGGACAGGGGGCTTCTACGAGCAGTACTTC
CDR3 protein: CASSLGTGGFYEQYF

CDR3 length: 14
V gene: TRBV7-9
J gene: TRBJ2-7
clone size: -
D gene: TRBD1
CDR3 DNA: TGTGCCAGCAGCCATGGGACAGGGTACTACGAGCAGTACTTC
CDR3 protein: CASSHGTGYYEQYF

CDR3 length: 16
V gene: TRBV9
J gene: TRBJ2-7
clone size: -
D gene: -
CDR3 DNA: TGTGCCAGCAGCGAGAGGCCCGGCGGTAGCGACTACGAGCAGTACTTC
CDR3 protein: CASSERPGGSDYEQYF

CDR3 length: 14
V gene: TRBV7-9
J gene: TRBJ2-7
clone size: -
D gene: TRBD1
CDR3 DNA: TGTGCCAGCAGCTCCCGGGACAGGGCTTGGGAGCAGTACTTC
CDR3 protein: CASSSRDRAWEQYF

CDR3 length: 16
V gene: TRBV5-1
J gene: TRBJ1-2
clone size: -
D gene: TRBD1
CDR3 DNA: TGCGCCAGCAGCTTGGGAGGGACAGGAGGCCACTATGGCTACACCTTC
CDR3 protein: CASSLGGTGGHYGYTF

CDR3 length: 14
V gene: TRBV27
J gene: TRBJ2-5
clone size: once
D gene: -
CDR3 DNA: TGTGCCAGCAGTTTAGAACAAGGGGAAGAGACCCAGTACTTC
CDR3 protein: CASSLEQGEETQYF

CDR3 length: 13
V gene: TRBV7-9
J gene: TRBJ2-5
clone size: -
D gene: -
CDR3 DNA: TGTGCCAGCAGCTGGTGGGGTGGAGAGACCCAGTACTTC
CDR3 protein: CASSWWGGETQYF

CDR3 length: 14
V gene: TRBV6-6
J gene: TRBJ2-7
clone size: few
D gene: TRBD1
CDR3 DNA: TGTGCCAGCAGTCCCCGGGGACAGTCCTACGAGCAGTACTTC
CDR3 protein: CASSPRGQSYEQYF

CDR3 length: 16
V gene: TRBV6-5
J gene: TRBJ2-3
clone size: -
D gene: TRBD2
CDR3 DNA: TGTGCCAGCAGTTCAACTAGCGGAGGAAGCACAGATACGCAGTATTTT
CDR3 protein: CASSSTSGGSTDTQYF

CDR3 length: 12
V gene: TRBV19
J gene: TRBJ2-1
clone size: once
D gene: -
CDR3 DNA: TGTGCCAGTAACGACGCGGTCAATGAGCAGTTCTTC
CDR3 protein: CASNDAVNEQFF

CDR3 length: 16
V gene: TRBV9
J gene: TRBJ2-1
clone size: once
D gene: TRBD2
CDR3 DNA: TGTGCCAGCAGCGGTAGCGGGAGAGTCCTCTACAATGAGCAGTTCTTC
CDR3 protein: CASSGSGRVLYNEQFF

CDR3 length: 13
V gene: TRBV27
J gene: TRBJ2-1
clone size: -
D gene: -
CDR3 DNA: TGTGCCAGCAGTTTGAGGGGGTTCAATGAGCAGTTCTTC
CDR3 protein: CASSLRGFNEQFF

CDR3 length: 13
V gene: TRBV27
J gene: TRBJ2-1
clone size: -
D gene: TRBD2
CDR3 DNA: TGTGCCAGCATGGAAGTAGCGGGAGCTGAGCAGTTCTTC
CDR3 protein: CASMEVAGAEQFF

CDR3 length: 15
V gene: TRBV4-2
J gene: TRBJ2-7
clone size: once
D gene: -
CDR3 DNA: TGTGCCAGCAGCCAAGATGAGGGGGAAGTTAGCGAGCAGTACTTC
CDR3 protein: CASSQDEGEVSEQYF

CDR3 length: 13
V gene: TRBV10-1
J gene: TRBJ2-7
clone size: -
D gene: -
CDR3 DNA: TGCGCCAGCAGTACCCCGGGACTTCTCGAGCAGTACTTC
CDR3 protein: CASSTPGLLEQYF

CDR3 length: 16
V gene: TRBV11-3
J gene: TRBJ1-5
clone size: -
D gene: -
CDR3 DNA: TGTGCCAGCAGCTTAGTTCCGGTCAGGACGTGGCAGCCCCAGCATTTT
CDR3 protein: CASSLVPVRTWQPQHF

CDR3 length: 15
V gene: TRBV7-9
J gene: TRBJ2-5
clone size: -
D gene: TRBD2
CDR3 DNA: TGTGCCAGCAGCCCCCCGACTAGCCTCCAAGAGACCCAGTACTTC
CDR3 protein: CASSPPTSLQETQYF

CDR3 length: 16
V gene: TRBV5-5
J gene: TRBJ1-2
clone size: few
D gene: -
CDR3 DNA: TGTGCCAGCAGCTTGGAGGTCCCGGCAGGGGACTATGGCTACACCTTC
CDR3 protein: CASSLEVPAGDYGYTF

CDR3 length: 15
V gene: TRBV27
J gene: TRBJ2-3
clone size: -
D gene: TRBD2
CDR3 DNA: TGTGCCAGCAGATCACTAGCGGGAGTGCAAGATACGCAGTATTTT
CDR3 protein: CASRSLAGVQDTQYF

CDR3 length: 18
V gene: TRBV11-2
J gene: TRBJ1-2
clone size: -
D gene: -
CDR3 DNA: TGTGCCAGCAGGGACCCCGAATTACACTGGCCAGAGAACTATGGCTACACCTTC
CDR3 protein: CASRDPELHWPENYGYTF

CDR3 length: 13
V gene: TRBV5-6
J gene: TRBJ1-1
clone size: -
D gene: -
CDR3 DNA: TGTGCCAGCAGCTTGAGGGGGGCTACTGAAGCTTTCTTT
CDR3 protein: CASSLRGATEAFF

CDR3 length: 16
V gene: TRBV27
J gene: TRBJ2-3
clone size: -
D gene: TRBD2
CDR3 DNA: TGTGCCAGCAGTTTAACCATAGCGGGGGTAACAGATACGCAGTATTTT
CDR3 protein: CASSLTIAGVTDTQYF

CDR3 length: 17
V gene: TRBV28
J gene: TRBJ1-2
clone size: -
D gene: -
CDR3 DNA: TGTGCCAGCAGTTCTCTGGACAGCCCTATCTTTAACTATGGCTACACCTTC
CDR3 protein: CASSSLDSPIFNYGYTF

CDR3 length: 12
V gene: TRBV27
J gene: TRBJ2-5
clone size: -
D gene: TRBD1
CDR3 DNA: TGTGCCAGCAGCTTGACAGGGGAGACCCAGTACTTC
CDR3 protein: CASSLTGETQYF

CDR3 length: 16
V gene: TRBV6-6
J gene: TRBJ2-1
clone size: -
D gene: TRBD2
CDR3 DNA: TGTGCCAGCAGTTACTCCTCTAGCGGGGTCTACAATGAGCAGTTCTTC
CDR3 protein: CASSYSSSGVYNEQFF

CDR3 length: 14
V gene: TRBV6-5
J gene: TRBJ2-1
clone size: -
D gene: -
CDR3 DNA: TGTGCCAGCAGCTACCCGGGGGTCAACAATGAGCAGTTCTTC
CDR3 protein: CASSYPGVNNEQFF

CDR3 length: 12
V gene: TRBV7-9
J gene: TRBJ2-7
clone size: -
D gene: -
CDR3 DNA: TGTGCCAGCAGTTTCGGGTCCCACGAGCAGTACTTC
CDR3 protein: CASSFGSHEQYF

CDR3 length: 17
V gene: TRBV27
J gene: TRBJ1-2
clone size: -
D gene: -
CDR3 DNA: TGTGCCAGCAGTTTTCTAGGGGCCGGGGGCTTGAACTATGGCTACACCTTC
CDR3 protein: CASSFLGAGGLNYGYTF

CDR3 length: 13
V gene: TRBV13
J gene: TRBJ2-1
clone size: -
D gene: -
CDR3 DNA: TGTGCCAGCAGCCCGGACACCCACAATGAGCAGTTCTTC
CDR3 protein: CASSPDTHNEQFF

CDR3 length: 16
V gene: TRBV10-1
J gene: TRBJ2-3
clone size: -
D gene: TRBD2
CDR3 DNA: TGCGCCAGCAGTACCTCCCCGGGGGGGTCAACAGATACGCAGTATTTT
CDR3 protein: CASSTSPGGSTDTQYF

CDR3 length: 14
V gene: TRBV5-6
J gene: TRBJ2-5
clone size: -
D gene: -
CDR3 DNA: TGTGCCAGCAGCCTCGGGTCCTTACAAGAGACCCAGTACTTC
CDR3 protein: CASSLGSLQETQYF